These 32 T cell receptor beta chains originate from one sample sequenced in a study of cytomegalovirus exposure and HLA in healthy donors. Researchers ran the PCR with 60 Vbeta and 13 Jbeta primers. Measured with immunoSEQ multiplex PCR; TCRdb has only the in-frame clones, and not every one. The table lists some 140,000 clones, approximately 74% of them singletons, with around 4.7% in the top ten. Material for sequencing was PBMCs. The receptor set was obtained from a man aged 18-30 years in good health and CMV-seropositive.

The genes are TRBV5-6 and TRBJ2-7, with TRBD1 as a possible D gene (7 bases). The CDR3 covers 14 residues. CDR1 and CDR2 from the germline V gene are SGHDT and YYEEEE. V lost 5 bases and J lost 0, with 12 bases in between. CDR3 nucleotide sequence: TGTGCCAGCAGTTCAGGGGGGAGCTCCTACGAGCAGTACTTC. Amino acid sequence: CASSSGGSSYEQYF.

The CDR3 nucleotides read TGTGCCAGCGCTTTAAACCCAGTTAACTATGGCTACACCTTC. As protein: CASALNPVNYGYTF. The rearrangement joins TRBV9 to TRBJ1-2; D unclear. Germline values: CDR1 SGDLS, CDR2 YYNGEE. The CDR3 contains 14 residues. V dropped 7 bases and J dropped 1 base, with 14 bases sitting between them. Drawing the rest from reference TRBV9 and TRBJ1-2, the complete variable domain is DSGVTQTPKHLITATGQRVTLRCSPRSGDLSVYWYQQSLDQGLQFLIQYYNGEERAKGNILERFSAQQFPDLHSELNLSSLELGDSALYFCASALNPVNYGYTFGSGTRLTVV.

This clone has only a few counts. The chain recombines TRBV5-6 with TRBJ2-5, with 12 bases matching TRBD2. CDR1 is SGHDT and CDR2 is YYEEEE in the germline V gene. Trimming at V came to 0 bases and at J to 4 bases, leaving 1 base not matched to a gene. This CDR3 has 15 amino acids. Written as DNA, the CDR3 is TGTGCCAGCAGCTTGGAACTAGCGGGAGGAGAGACCCAGTACTTC. Translating gives CASSLELAGGETQYF.

This clone was counted between two and nine times. The chain recombines TRBV6-1 with TRBJ1-2, with 7 nucleotides matching TRBD1. Per germline, CDR1 MNHNS and CDR2 SASEGT. The V gene end was trimmed by 1 base and the J gene end by 2 bases; junction bases not matched to a gene: 16. The CDR3 runs to 19 residues. The CDR3 DNA is TGTGCCAGCAGTGAAGGTCCCCTATTACCGGGACAGCGCAACTATGGCTACACCTTC. It encodes CASSEGPLLPGQRNYGYTF.

This rearrangement joins TRBV2 to TRBJ1-4; D gene ambiguous. Between the trimmed V and J ends, which lost 5 bases and 4 bases, there was a span of 5 bases. The length of the CDR3 is 12 residues. Germline V gene data show CDR1 as SNHLY and CDR2 as FYNNEI. The CDR3 DNA follows: TGTGCCAGCAGTATGTATAATGAAAAACTGTTTTTT. Translated, it gives CASSMYNEKLFF.

The gene calls are TRBV6-5 and TRBJ1-1; D ambiguous. The V and J ends lost 6 bases and 1 base respectively, with 9 bases between them. The CDR3 spans 13 residues. In germline, CDR1 is MNHEY, CDR2 SVGAGI. CDR3 amino acids: CASSYRGNTEAFF. DNA of the CDR3: TGTGCCAGCAGCTACAGAGGGAACACTGAAGCTTTCTTT.

The chain employs TRBV28 and TRBJ1-2, with a tentative D call TRBD1 (5 bases). CDR1 and CDR2 from the germline V gene are MDHEN and SYDVKM. The CDR3 runs 14 residues. The V and J ends lost 10 bases and 7 bases respectively, with 22 bases between them. The CDR3 DNA follows: TGTGCCACCACATCCGGGGGATCCCTTATTGGCTACACCTTC. Amino acid sequence: CATTSGGSLIGYTF.

The chain employs TRBV9 and TRBJ1-4; a possible D gene is TRBD1 (5 bases). Trimming removed 3 bases at V and 1 base at J, with 7 bases between. Germline V lookup: CDR1 SGDLS, CDR2 YYNGEE. The CDR3 covers 14 residues. The CDR3 sequence: CASSGRGTNEKLFF. The DNA for the CDR3 is TGTGCCAGCAGCGGGAGGGGAACTAATGAAAAACTGTTTTTT.

As DNA, the CDR3 is TGCAGCGTTGGTCTCAGGGCAGGCACTGAAGCTTTCTTT. This codes for CSVGLRAGTEAFF. The chain is built from TRBV29-1 and TRBJ1-1; D might be TRBD1 (5 bases). The germline V gene encodes CDR1 SQVTM and CDR2 ANQGSEA. V was shortened by 4 bases and J by 4 bases, with 13 bases between the two germline ends. The CDR3 length is 13 residues.

The chain uses TRBV29-1 and TRBJ2-2; 8 nucleotides line up with TRBD2. This CDR3 contains 13 residues. Germline CDR1 SQVTM, CDR2 ANQGSEA. V trimming: 8 bases; J trimming: 4 bases; junction bases outside the gene matches: 6. CDR3 sequence (DNA): TGCAGCATGGGGCTAGCGGGCACCGGGGAGCTGTTTTTT. It specifies CSMGLAGTGELFF.

This sequence joins TRBV27 and TRBJ1-6; TRBD1 aligns across 7 bases. With V trimmed by 5 bases and J by 10 bases, 17 bases remained unmatched. From germline, CDR1 is MNHEY and CDR2 SMNVEV (reference sequence). The length of the CDR3 is 17 residues. In DNA, the CDR3 is TGTGCCAGCAGTCCAAGACAGGGTCGGGGAGCTTGGTCACCCCTCCACTTT. This sequence encodes CASSPRQGRGAWSPLHF.

The chain couples TRBV7-8 to TRBJ1-6, with D maybe TRBD1 (6 bases). This CDR3 comprises 15 residues. With 3 bases removed from V and 6 bases from J, the gap between germline ends came to 12 bases. Germline V lookup: CDR1 SGHVS, CDR2 FQNEAQ. Here the CDR3 reads CASSLSGQLNSPLHF. The DNA for the CDR3 is TGTGCCAGCAGCTTGTCAGGACAGCTTAATTCACCCCTCCACTTT.

This chain joins TRBV7-2 and TRBJ1-2; D remains unclear. This CDR3 contains 13 residues. The V and J ends lost 7 bases and 7 bases respectively, with 16 bases between them. Germline V gene data show CDR1 as SGHTA and CDR2 as FQGNSA. CDR3 bases: TGTGCCAGCAACCCTCCCGGGAGGTTTGGCTACACCTTC. Its protein is CASNPPGRFGYTF.

This chain connects TRBV11-2 to TRBJ1-2; no clear D. The V gene's germline CDR1 is SGHAT and CDR2 FQNNGV. CDR3 length equals 13 residues. V shed 2 bases and J shed 7 bases, with 11 bases lying between them. The CDR3 DNA reads as TGTGCCAGCAGCTTAAGCCCCCTCGGTGGCTACACCTTC. This gives the protein CASSLSPLGGYTF.

V usage is TRBV6-1 and J usage is TRBJ1-5; no clear D gene. Germline assignment: CDR1 MNHNS and CDR2 SASEGT. V lost 4 bases, J lost 3 bases, and 16 bases lay in between. This CDR3 has 16 residues. The DNA for the CDR3 is TGTGCCAGCAGTGTATTTATGCGGGGAGACAATCAGCCCCAGCATTTT. It yields the protein CASSVFMRGDNQPQHF.

The chain joins TRBV5-6 to TRBJ1-1; possibly TRBD1 for D (5 bases). The ends were cut back, 2 bases at V and 13 bases at J, with 15 bases in the middle. This CDR3 has 12 amino acids. Germline assignment: CDR1 SGHDT and CDR2 YYEEEE. Written as DNA, the CDR3 is TGTGCCAGCAGCTTTATAATGGGGGAGGGTTTCTTT. The encoded protein is CASSFIMGEGFF.

J is TRBJ1-1 and V is TRBV28, with 7 bases matching TRBD1. The germline V gene encodes CDR1 MDHEN and CDR2 SYDVKM. The CDR3 is 13 residues long. The trim removed 4 bases at V and 4 bases at J, leaving 3 bases unmatched. In nucleotides, the CDR3 is TGTGCCAGCAGTTCAGGGGGTCGCACTGAAGCTTTCTTT. Translated: CASSSGGRTEAFF.

This clone has just a few counts. A junction boundary mismatches the germline segment, possibly from a read error. V and J are TRBV18 and TRBJ1-4, with unresolved D. This CDR3 is built from 14 residues. Germline-derived CDR1 and CDR2 are KGHSH and LQKENI. The chain's CDR3 is CASSRAATNEKLFF. CDR3 in DNA: TGTGCCAGTTCACGGGCAGCAACTAATGAAAAACTGTTTTTT. The entire variable domain, with the rest obtained from reference TRBV18 and TRBJ1-4, is as follows: NAGVMQNPRHLVRRRGQEARLRCSPMKGHSHVYWYRQLPEEGLKFMVYLQKENIIDESGMPKERFSAEFPKEGPSILRIQQVVRGDSAAYFCASSRAATNEKLFFGSGTQLSVL.

The chain couples TRBV27 to TRBJ1-2, with 9 positions matching TRBD1. Germline V CDR1 and CDR2: MNHEY, SMNVEV (reference sequence). This CDR3 region has 15 residues. Trimming cost V 6 bases and J 8 bases; bases outside gene matches: 13. CDR3: CASRVLGTGSRGYTF. The DNA of the CDR3 is TGTGCCAGCAGAGTTTTGGGGACAGGGAGTCGGGGCTACACCTTC.

This sequence joins TRBV6-1 and TRBJ2-2; 9 positions match TRBD2. In germline, CDR1 is MNHNS, CDR2 SASEGT. V lost 4 bases, J lost 0 bases, and 3 bases stayed unmatched. The CDR3 loop spans 16 amino acids. The CDR3 sequence: CASSASGVSNTGELFF. As DNA, the CDR3 is TGTGCCAGCAGTGCTAGCGGGGTGTCGAACACCGGGGAGCTGTTTTTT.

The V call is TRBV28, the J call TRBJ1-4; a weak D match, TRBD1 (5 bases). Germline loops: CDR1 MDHEN, CDR2 SYDVKM. The CDR3 runs to 15 residues. The V and J ends lost 3 bases and 7 bases respectively, with 15 bases between them. CDR3 in DNA: TGTGCCAGCAGTTTGAATGCGGGGGACGGTGAAAAACTGTTTTTT. This translates into CASSLNAGDGEKLFF.

This clone was counted between two and nine times. The J gene is TRBJ1-4, the V gene TRBV19; a possible D gene is TRBD1 (6 bases). Germline V gene lookup returns CDR1 LNHDA and CDR2 SQIVND (reference sequence). Trimming stripped 4 bases from V and 7 bases from J, with 13 bases between. The CDR3 totals 14 residues. CDR3 loop: CASSTSRTAEKLFF. The CDR3 bases are TGTGCCAGTAGTACGTCTCGGACAGCTGAAAAACTGTTTTTT. Using reference TRBV19 and TRBJ1-4 for the parts outside the CDR3, the full variable domain is DGGITQSPKYLFRKEGQNVTLSCEQNLNHDAMYWYRQDPGQGLRLIYYSQIVNDFQKGDIAEGYSVSREKKESFPLTVTSAQKNPTAFYLCASSTSRTAEKLFFGSGTQLSVL.

The chain joins TRBV28 to TRBJ1-2; D may be TRBD1 (6 bases). With 2 bases removed from V and 1 base from J, the gap between germline ends came to 8 bases. CDR1 and CDR2 from the germline V gene are MDHEN and SYDVKM. This CDR3 spans 14 amino acids. The CDR3 loop is CASSLTGSNYGYTF. The DNA of the CDR3 is TGTGCCAGCAGTTTAACAGGGAGTAACTATGGCTACACCTTC.

This clone was detected only a few times. This chain links TRBV2 with TRBJ2-6, with D unresolved. The CDR3 consists of 14 residues. Trimming cost V 6 bases and J 0 bases, with 6 bases left between them. Looked up from germline, CDR1 is SNHLY and CDR2 is FYNNEI. The CDR3 here is CASRLHSGANVLTF. The CDR3, as DNA: TGTGCCAGCAGACTCCACTCTGGGGCCAACGTCCTGACTTTC.

This chain connects TRBV7-9 to TRBJ1-4; TRBD1 is a possible D gene (5 bases). There are 16 residues in the CDR3. V was pared by 3 bases and J by 0 bases, with 11 bases between. Looked up from germline, CDR1 is SEHNR and CDR2 is FQNEAQ (reference sequence). The CDR3 loop reads CASSFRQIATNEKLFF. The CDR3 nucleotides are TGTGCCAGCAGCTTTAGACAGATTGCAACTAATGAAAAACTGTTTTTT.

This chain links TRBV10-1 with TRBJ1-4, with 7 bases aligning to TRBD1. V was pared by 7 bases and J by 2 bases, with 13 bases of the junction left unmatched. This CDR3 spans 17 amino acids. Germline CDR1 WNHNN, CDR2 SYGVQD (reference sequence). CDR3 residues: CASTSGTENGTNEKLFF. The CDR3 DNA sequence: TGCGCCAGCACCTCCGGGACAGAGAACGGGACTAATGAAAAACTGTTTTTT.

The chain joins TRBV28 to TRBJ1-4; the match to TRBD1 covers 7 bases. With V trimmed by 3 bases and J by 8 bases, 15 bases remained unmatched. Germline CDR1 is MDHEN and CDR2 is SYDVKM. This CDR3 has 17 residues. In nucleotides, the CDR3 is TGTGCCAGCAGTTTGAGGACAGGAGACTACGGCCTAGAAAAACTGTTTTTT. Its protein is CASSLRTGDYGLEKLFF.

The chain is built from TRBV5-1 and TRBJ2-7, with D possibly TRBD2 on 6 matching bases. The length of the CDR3 is 15 residues. Germline V gives CDR1 SGHRS, CDR2 YFSETQ. Trimming stripped 4 bases from V and 0 bases from J, with 14 bases between. In nucleotides, the CDR3 is TGCGCCAGCAGCGTAGACGGACTACCCTCCTACGAGCAGTACTTC. It yields the protein CASSVDGLPSYEQYF.

As regards this clone: Other DNA sequences in the same sample also yield this CDR3. The chain combines TRBV9 with TRBJ2-1; possibly TRBD2 for D (5 bases). The V gene's germline CDR1 is SGDLS and CDR2 YYNGEE. The V end lost 0 bases, the J end lost 3 bases, and 7 bases lay between the germline ends. The CDR3 contains 14 residues. In DNA form, the CDR3 reads TGTGCCAGCAGCGTAGCGGGGAGCTACAATGAGCAGTTCTTC. The encoded protein is CASSVAGSYNEQFF.

The chain carries TRBV5-8 and TRBJ2-7; possibly TRBD2 for D (5 bases). The CDR3 consists of 14 residues. The V end was cut by 0 bases, the J end by 2 bases, with 9 bases between. Germline V lookup: CDR1 SGHTS, CDR2 YDEGEE. The CDR3 loop reads CASSLGGPPYEQYF. CDR3 DNA: TGTGCCAGCAGCTTGGGCGGGCCCCCCTACGAGCAGTACTTC. The full variable domain, with the rest looked up from reference TRBV5-8 and TRBJ2-7, is EAGVTQSPTHLIKTRGQQATLRCSPISGHTSVYWYQQALGLGLQFLLWYDEGEERNRGNFPPRFSGRQFPNYSSELNVNALELEDSALYLCASSLGGPPYEQYFGPGTRLTVT.

The gene calls are TRBV27 and TRBJ2-3; D call uncertain. CDR3 length equals 13 residues. Germline assignment: CDR1 MNHEY and CDR2 SMNVEV (reference sequence). Trimming left V 2 bases short and J 3 bases short, with 6 bases between. The CDR3 is CASSLISTDTQYF. CDR3 bases: TGTGCCAGCAGTTTAATTTCGACAGATACGCAGTATTTT.

This clone was observed a handful of times. This chain uses TRBV19 with TRBJ1-2, with D possibly being TRBD1 (6 bases). V lost 6 bases, J lost 8 bases, and 19 bases lay in between. The CDR3 totals 14 residues. In germline, CDR1 is LNHDA, CDR2 SQIVND (reference sequence). The CDR3 spells CASSSGPGASGYTF. CDR3 sequence (DNA): TGTGCCAGTAGCTCTGGCCCAGGGGCAAGCGGCTACACCTTC.